Below, 15 T cell receptor beta chains from the same sample are listed, as sequenced in a study of T cells after yellow fever vaccination (dated by TCRdb to 2018 to 2020). The protocol used for the library was 5' RACE. For sequencing, an Illumina NovaSeq 6000 was employed. TCRdb handled the public reads itself, with Q25 trimming in fastp and clone calling in MiXCR, and kept productive beta chains. Rows are unified per CDR3 protein, each entry keeping the most common DNA and genes. The sample includes around 310,000 distinct CDR3 sequences, with 3% to 4.5% observed a single time. The top ten clones comprise less than 25% of the sample. Taken with the paper, the label for treatment or condition translates to: live attenuated yellow fever vaccine strain. The sample here was PBMCs, taken 5 days after the yellow fever booster vaccination. These receptors were taken from a man in his late teens or twenties who received the YFV17D yellow fever vaccine.

V gene TRBV5-1 combines with J gene TRBJ1-1; tentatively, D is TRBD1 (6 bases). CDR1 is SGHRS and CDR2 is YFSETQ in the germline V gene. Trimming removed 2 bases from V and 10 bases from J, with 21 bases in between. The CDR3 extends over 15 amino acids. The DNA for the CDR3 is TGCGCCAGCAGCTTTGGACCAGGGGACGTCTCGGCAGCTTTCTTT. This gives the protein CASSFGPGDVSAAFF.

This clonotype appeared a few times. The genes are TRBV5-1 and TRBJ2-2; 7 positions agree with TRBD1. With V trimmed by 2 bases and J by 7 bases, 5 bases remained unmatched. The CDR3 contains 14 residues. The germline gives CDR1 SGHRS, CDR2 YFSETQ. As DNA, the CDR3 is TGCGCCAGCAGCTTACAGGGGAGATTCGGGGAGCTGTTTTTT. It translates to CASSLQGRFGELFF.

This clonotype was observed a handful of times. The chain employs TRBV7-9 and TRBJ2-1; the D gene could be TRBD1 or TRBD2 (5 bases each). The germline V gene has CDR1 SEHNR and CDR2 FQNEAQ (reference sequence). The V end was cut by 5 bases, the J end by 6 bases, with 11 bases between. The CDR3 has 13 amino acids. The CDR3 here is CASSRGRSNEQFF. The CDR3 nucleotides read TGTGCCAGCAGCCGGGGACGGAGCAATGAGCAGTTCTTC.

This clonotype was recorded at least ten times. The chain couples TRBV10-3 to TRBJ1-2; D possibly corresponds to TRBD1 (6 bases). Germline-derived CDR1 and CDR2 are ENHRY and SYGVKD. Trimming stripped 2 bases from V and 4 bases from J, with 14 bases between. This CDR3 has 15 residues. CDR3 sequence (DNA): TGTGCCATCAGTGAGACCGGTACAGGGAGCTATGGCTACACCTTC. Encoded protein: CAISETGTGSYGYTF.

The rearrangement joins TRBV5-4 to TRBJ1-1; D is undetermined. This CDR3 is built from 15 residues. Trimming took off 0 bases at V and 1 base at J, with 10 bases between the two ends. The germline gives CDR1 SGHNT, CDR2 YYREEE (reference sequence). The CDR3 coding sequence is TGTGCCAGCAGCTTGGACGCGGGGTCGAACACTGAAGCTTTCTTT. Residues: CASSLDAGSNTEAFF.

The CDR3 DNA is TGCAGTGCTGCGTATGGACCGAGGGATTCACCCCTCCACTTT. Translated, it gives CSAAYGPRDSPLHF. The V gene is TRBV20-1, the J gene TRBJ1-6; D not resolved. The CDR3 is made up of 14 amino acids. Trimming removed 5 bases from V and 8 bases from J, with 16 bases in between. The germline gives CDR1 DFQATT, CDR2 SNEGSKA (reference sequence).

This clonotype was seen ten or more times. CDR3 coding DNA: TGTGCCAGCAGCTCAGGACAGGGGGCCGGCTATGGCTACACCTTC. Translating gives CASSSGQGAGYGYTF. V gene TRBV7-6 combines with J gene TRBJ1-2; 11 bases map to TRBD1. CDR3 length: 15 residues. After removal of 4 bases from V and 4 bases from J, the junction contained 5 bases not matched to a gene. The V gene's germline CDR1 is SGHVS and CDR2 FNYEAQ.

CDR3 in DNA: TGTGCCAGCAGCTTAGGGGAATTGGCAGATACGCAGTATTTT. Its protein is CASSLGELADTQYF. The V call is TRBV7-2, the J call TRBJ2-3; D is undetermined. In germline, CDR1 is SGHTA, CDR2 FQGNSA. This CDR3 comprises 14 residues. Trimming shortened V by 1 base and J by 4 bases, and 9 bases separated the two germline ends.

The chain couples TRBV7-2 to TRBJ1-3, with D possibly matching TRBD1 (6 bases). The germline V gene has CDR1 SGHTA and CDR2 FQGNSA. The CDR3 covers 14 residues. With 7 bases removed from V and 0 bases from J, the gap between germline ends came to 10 bases. The CDR3 region has the DNA TGTGCCAGCAAGGGGGACCGCTCTGGAAACACCATATATTTT. Its translation: CASKGDRSGNTIYF.

V is TRBV6-1 and J is TRBJ1-2; 10 bases map to TRBD1. V shed 6 bases and J 4 bases; nucleotides not matched to a gene: 5. This CDR3 region has 14 residues. The germline V gene has CDR1 MNHNS and CDR2 SASEGT. The CDR3 protein is CASRETGGSYGYTF. In DNA, the CDR3 is TGTGCCAGCAGGGAGACAGGGGGCAGCTATGGCTACACCTTC.

There are many counts of this clonotype. This chain uses TRBV9 with TRBJ2-7, with D uncertain. This CDR3 has 11 residues. Germline CDR1 and CDR2: SGDLS and YYNGEE. V was cut by 0 bases and J by 5 bases, with 3 bases left in between. The CDR3 DNA follows: TGTGCCAGCAGCGTAGGCCACGAGCAGTACTTC. Its protein is CASSVGHEQYF. Using reference TRBV9 and TRBJ2-7 for the parts outside the CDR3, the full variable domain is DSGVTQTPKHLITATGQRVTLRCSPRSGDLSVYWYQQSLDQGLQFLIQYYNGEERAKGNILERFSAQQFPDLHSELNLSSLELGDSALYFCASSVGHEQYFGPGTRLTVT.

The chain carries TRBV18 and TRBJ1-5, with a weak D call TRBD1 (6 bases). V was clipped by 4 bases and J by 3 bases, with 13 bases between them. This CDR3 is 15 amino acids long. Looked up from germline, CDR1 is KGHSH and CDR2 is LQKENI. CDR3 protein: CASSRGRGANQPQHF. CDR3 sequence (DNA): TGTGCCAGCTCACGAGGCAGGGGCGCCAATCAGCCCCAGCATTTT.

V gene TRBV5-1 combines with J gene TRBJ2-5; maybe TRBD2 (5 bases). The CDR3 runs 15 residues. Between the trimmed V and J ends, which lost 4 bases and 0 bases, there was a span of 13 bases. Germline loops: CDR1 SGHRS, CDR2 YFSETQ. The CDR3 region is CASSPIRGYQETQYF. CDR3 bases: TGCGCCAGCAGCCCCATACGAGGGTACCAAGAGACCCAGTACTTC.

This clonotype was counted many times. The chain employs TRBV20-1 and TRBJ1-2; a weak D match, TRBD1 (6 bases). This CDR3 is built from 12 residues. The V and J ends lost 5 bases and 3 bases respectively, with 10 bases between them. CDR1 and CDR2 from the germline V gene are DFQATT and SNEGSKA (reference sequence). As DNA, the CDR3 is TGCAGTGCTGTTACAGGGTACTATGGCTACACCTTC. It specifies CSAVTGYYGYTF.

There are a few counts of this clonotype. The chain carries TRBV12-3 or TRBV12-4 and TRBJ1-1, with TRBD1 matching 9 bases. The V and J ends lost 6 bases and 8 bases, in that order; junction bases with no gene match: 13. The CDR3 sequence is 15 residues long. The DNA of the CDR3 is TGTGCCAGCAGGGCCCCCGGGACAGGGACCAACGAAGCTTTCTTT. It yields the protein CASRAPGTGTNEAFF.